This T cell receptor beta chain was obtained from a study of shared clonotypes between healthy human individuals (dated by TCRdb to the early 2020s). Background for the entire study: Two women and a few men aged 18 to 49 years were included in the cohort. Leukapheresis yielded between about 0.94 and 8.9 billion PBMCs per donor. To increase sequencing depth and limit assay-specific biases, different laboratories used diverse techniques to prepare libraries and sequence TCR repertoires. Blood TCR repertoires of five healthy adults were deeply sequenced to estimate repertoire size and the extent of clonotype sharing between individuals. Points the paper makes about the study in general: The genetic and exposure-history diversity represented was limited by the small number of donors. Sampling was restricted to blood, and TCR repertoires in tissue are likely to differ from TCR repertoires in blood. Based on pairwise subsampling, the degree of clonotype sharing among donors was expected to be affected by sequencing depth.

Using the deep immunoSEQ assay, multiplex PCR amplified TCR CDR3 regions from genomic DNA. Genomic DNA extracted from each cell subset was distributed evenly over all wells of several immunoSEQ 96-well plates, and each plate served as one replicate. For unsorted PBMC, each replicate PCR was loaded with approximately 330 ng genomic DNA, equivalent to roughly 31,000 T cell genomes. Genomic DNA from unsorted PBMC was sequenced over ten immunoSEQ deep assay plates. Purified libraries were quantified with a Qubit 3.0 fluorometer, sized on a Bioanalyzer 2100, and re-quantified with the KAPA Library Quantification kit. Every immunoSEQ 96-well plate was sequenced on a separate single-read 150-cycle Illumina NextSeq 550 flow cell. On the authors' methods: Because only junctional sequences without quality scores were contained in the immunoSEQ output, filtering matching that applied to full-length reads could not be performed. Sequences were annotated with PyIR, a Python wrapper for IgBLAST v1.9, using IMGT germline references to assign V/J genes and CDR3. Reads were removed for weak V/J assignments (E-value above 1e-6), missing CDR3, stop codons, out-of-frame junctions, or ambiguous translated residues. V3J clonotypes were defined as sequences sharing the same inferred V gene, J gene, and CDR3 amino acid sequence. To compute the percentage overlap between repertoires, the number of shared unique clonotypes was divided by the size of the smaller repertoire. Richness of each repertoire was evaluated using RTK rarefaction, the Chao1 estimator, and Recon v2.1 estimates of unobserved clonotypes. The table was pulled from immuneACCESS by TCRdb, which kept in-frame rearrangements only. Such tables lose some clones; where checked, under half of the loss comes from unresolved V genes, and the rest has no known cause. V and J calls and clone size are given by that table; D and trimming were obtained from the DNA. This sample is represented by hundreds of thousands of clones; around 79% of them were singletons. Approximately 13% of the sample comes from the top ten.

Note on this clone: This clone's antigen is unknown. Base qualities are missing; no much larger clone stands one base away.

The donors were healthy, HIV-negative adults who had no recently reported acute infections or vaccinations. Only Caucasian adults living in Nashville, Tennessee, USA were represented among the donors. For unsorted samples, approximately 89 million PBMCs were counted, and genomic DNA was extracted using the QIAamp DNA Blood Mini kit. Blood was collected by leukapheresis, and PBMCs were isolated by Ficoll-Histopaque density gradient centrifugation and then cryopreserved in liquid nitrogen vapor phase. Trimmed from V: 2 bases; trimmed from J: 3 bases; junction bases lacking a gene match: 8. As encoded in the germline V gene, CDR1 is LGHNA while CDR2 is YNFKEQ. CDR3 length: 16 amino acids, cysteine to phenylalanine. Only the CDR3 portion is preserved as DNA: 48 bases, with reading frame beginning at the first base.

This TCR was recovered from a middle-aged woman in good health. Some clones in this sample may be carry-over from other donors' samples. The rearrangement combines TRBV4-2 with TRBJ2-7; 9 nucleotides in the junction match TRBD2. Sequencing used PBMCs. The DNA sequence is as follows: TGTGCCAGCAGCCAATCCGGGACTAGCATCTACTACGAGCAGTACTTC. Its coded protein is CASSQSGTSIYYEQYF.